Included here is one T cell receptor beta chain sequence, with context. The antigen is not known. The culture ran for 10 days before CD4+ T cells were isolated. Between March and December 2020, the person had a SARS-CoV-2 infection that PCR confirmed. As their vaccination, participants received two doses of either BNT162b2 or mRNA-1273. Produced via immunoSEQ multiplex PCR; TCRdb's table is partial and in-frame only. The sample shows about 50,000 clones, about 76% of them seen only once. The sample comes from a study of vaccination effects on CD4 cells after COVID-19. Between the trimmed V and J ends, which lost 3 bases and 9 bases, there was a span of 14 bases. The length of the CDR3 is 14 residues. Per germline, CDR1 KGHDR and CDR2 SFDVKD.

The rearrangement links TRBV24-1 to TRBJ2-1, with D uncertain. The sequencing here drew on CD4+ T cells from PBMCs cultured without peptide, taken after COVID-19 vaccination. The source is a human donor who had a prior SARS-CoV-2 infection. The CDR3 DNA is TGTGCCACCAGTGATCCCGCATCGGGTGGTGAGCAGTTCTTC. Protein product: CATSDPASGGEQFF.